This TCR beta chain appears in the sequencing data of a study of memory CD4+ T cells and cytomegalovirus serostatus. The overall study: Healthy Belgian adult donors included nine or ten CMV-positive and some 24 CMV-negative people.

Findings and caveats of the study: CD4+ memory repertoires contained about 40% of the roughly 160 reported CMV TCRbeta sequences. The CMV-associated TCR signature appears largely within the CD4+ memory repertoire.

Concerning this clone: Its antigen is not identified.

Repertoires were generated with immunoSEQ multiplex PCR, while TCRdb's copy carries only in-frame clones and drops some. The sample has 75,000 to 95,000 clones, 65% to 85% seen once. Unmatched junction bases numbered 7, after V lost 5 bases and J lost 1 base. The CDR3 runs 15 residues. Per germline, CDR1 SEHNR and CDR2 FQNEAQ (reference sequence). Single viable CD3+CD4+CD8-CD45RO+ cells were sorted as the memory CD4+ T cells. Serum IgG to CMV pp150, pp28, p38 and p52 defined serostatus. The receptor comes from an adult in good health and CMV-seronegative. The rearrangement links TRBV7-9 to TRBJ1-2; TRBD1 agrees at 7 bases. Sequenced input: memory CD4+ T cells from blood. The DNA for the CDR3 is TGTGCCAGCAGCGGGGGGGACAGAATTAACTATGGCTACACCTTC. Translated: CASSGGDRINYGYTF.